The 11 T cell receptor beta chains given below trace back to one sample, sequenced in a study of monozygotic twins with cystic fibrosis. Generated by immunoSEQ multiplex PCR, the TCRdb table keeps only in-frame clones and is missing some. The table shows around 10,000 clones, with over 99% occurring only once. Input material: blood. The receptors were sampled from a man aged 18-30 years with cystic fibrosis.

The table lists this clone with a count of one. The chain recombines TRBV7-7 with TRBJ2-2; 9 bases match TRBD2. CDR3 size: 16 residues. V lost 7 bases and J lost 5; bases outside the gene matches: 11. The V gene's germline CDR1 is SSHAT and CDR2 FNYEAQ (reference sequence). This CDR3 reads CASNHAGGPRTGELFF. Written as DNA, the CDR3 is TGTGCCAGCAACCACGCGGGAGGGCCAAGGACCGGGGAGCTGTTTTTT.

The chain has TRBV15 and TRBJ2-7; the match to TRBD2 covers 7 bases. This CDR3 is 16 amino acids long. Germline loops: CDR1 LNHNV, CDR2 YYDKDF (reference sequence). The V gene end was trimmed by 2 bases and the J gene end by 5 bases; junction bases not matched to a gene: 12. The DNA of the CDR3 is TGTGCCACCAGCAGATCGCCGGGACTAAAGCGGGACGAGCAGTACTTC. Translating it yields CATSRSPGLKRDEQYF.

This chain joins TRBV5-1 and TRBJ2-3, with D perhaps TRBD1 or TRBD2 (5 bases each). V was clipped by 1 base and J by 5 bases, with 11 bases between them. Germline values: CDR1 SGHRS, CDR2 YFSETQ. This CDR3 region has 14 residues. The CDR3 DNA sequence: TGCGCCAGCAGCTTGAATGATGGGGGAGATACGCAGTATTTT. Its protein product is CASSLNDGGDTQYF. Complete variable domain (other parts from reference TRBV5-1 and TRBJ2-3): KAGVTQTPRYLIKTRGQQVTLSCSPISGHRSVSWYQQTPGQGLQFLFEYFSETQRNKGNFPGRFSGRQFSNSRSEMNVSTLELGDSALYLCASSLNDGGDTQYFGPGTRLTVL.

The rearrangement uses TRBV11-2 and TRBJ2-2; tentatively, D is TRBD1 or TRBD2 (5 bases each). Trimming removed 5 bases from V and 2 bases from J, with 15 bases in between. This CDR3 spans 16 amino acids. Germline V CDR1 and CDR2: SGHAT, FQNNGV. CDR3 sequence reads: CASSKTRGRNTGELFF. DNA for the CDR3: TGTGCCAGCAGCAAGACCCGGGGACGTAACACCGGGGAGCTGTTTTTT.

The V and J genes are TRBV19 and TRBJ1-1; unclear D gene. Per germline, CDR1 LNHDA and CDR2 SQIVND (reference sequence). The CDR3 spans 12 residues. Trimming took off 6 bases at V and 7 bases at J, with 12 bases between the two ends. DNA of the CDR3: TGTGCCAGTAGCGGTTTGGCAGTTGAAGCTTTCTTT. Translated: CASSGLAVEAFF.

The genes are TRBV18 and TRBJ2-5; D ambiguous. In germline, CDR1 is KGHSH, CDR2 LQKENI. This CDR3 comprises 12 residues. V was clipped by 2 bases and J by 5 bases, with 6 bases between them. CDR3 in amino acids: CASSPMSETQYF. CDR3 nucleotide sequence: TGTGCCAGCTCACCAATGAGCGAGACCCAGTACTTC.

The V and J genes are TRBV6-4 and TRBJ2-2; perhaps TRBD1 as D (5 bases). Between the trimmed V and J ends, which lost 2 bases and 7 bases, there was a span of 11 bases. Germline assignment: CDR1 MRHNA and CDR2 SNTAGT. This CDR3 is 14 amino acids long. The CDR3 here is CASSDGGASGELFF. As DNA, the CDR3 is TGTGCCAGCAGTGACGGTGGGGCGAGCGGGGAGCTGTTTTTT.

This chain connects TRBV18 to TRBJ1-1, with D maybe TRBD1 (5 bases). With 6 bases removed from V and 2 bases from J, the gap between germline ends came to 10 bases. The CDR3 has 13 residues. Per the germline V gene, CDR1 is KGHSH and CDR2 is LQKENI. This chain's CDR3 is CASSGTVNTEAFF. The CDR3 coding sequence is TGTGCCAGCTCCGGGACGGTCAACACTGAAGCTTTCTTT.

V usage is TRBV27 and J usage is TRBJ2-7; 10 bases line up with TRBD2. The CDR3 has 16 amino acids. V trimming: 2 bases; J trimming: 0 bases; junction bases outside the gene matches: 4. Germline V gene sequence: CDR1 MNHEY, CDR2 SMNVEV (reference sequence). The CDR3 region is CASSLMPSGSSYEQYF. The CDR3 nucleotides read TGTGCCAGCAGTTTAATGCCTAGCGGGAGCTCCTACGAGCAGTACTTC.

The rearrangement links TRBV29-1 to TRBJ1-1; D is undetermined. V was trimmed by 4 bases and J by 11 bases, leaving 17 bases between them. This CDR3 contains 12 residues. From germline, CDR1 is SQVTM and CDR2 ANQGSEA. The chain's CDR3 is CSVGGESAWAFF. In nucleotides, the CDR3 is TGCAGCGTTGGCGGGGAATCAGCATGGGCTTTCTTT.

The rearrangement uses TRBV5-1 and TRBJ2-3; D tentatively reads TRBD1 or TRBD2 (5 bases each). Germline V gives CDR1 SGHRS, CDR2 YFSETQ. The CDR3 extends over 15 amino acids. V lost 0 bases and J 1 base, leaving 9 bases between the germline ends. The CDR3 sequence is CASSLELGGTDTQYF. Written as DNA, the CDR3 is TGCGCCAGCAGCTTGGAATTGGGGGGCACAGATACGCAGTATTTT.